The 16 T cell receptor beta chains listed next were all sequenced from one sample in a study of blood T cell repertoires in COVID-19. Using immunoSEQ multiplex PCR, the repertoire was profiled, and TCRdb retains in-frame clones only, with some absent. The sample has 200,000 to 250,000 clones; about nine tenths are singletons. The sample comprised peripheral blood. Every receptor here comes from a woman in her sixties or seventies with acute or convalescent COVID-19.

V is TRBV19 and J is TRBJ2-5, with 7 nucleotides matching TRBD2. The junction had 1 base not matched to a gene; V was cut back by 4 bases and J by 2 bases. The CDR3 runs 13 residues. In germline, CDR1 is LNHDA, CDR2 SQIVND (reference sequence). CDR3 residues: CASSRGLQETQYF. In DNA form, the CDR3 reads TGTGCCAGTAGTAGGGGACTACAAGAGACCCAGTACTTC.

The chain joins TRBV5-4 to TRBJ1-1; 7 bases map to TRBD1. Germline lookup yields CDR1 SGHNT and CDR2 YYREEE (reference sequence). This CDR3 spans 12 amino acids. V shed 4 bases, J shed 7 bases, and the junction held 4 bases outside the gene matches. CDR3 coding DNA: TGTGCCAGCAGCGCAGGGGGGTATGAAGCTTTCTTT. This codes for CASSAGGYEAFF. Full variable domain (rest looked up from reference TRBV5-4 and TRBJ1-1): ETGVTQSPTHLIKTRGQQVTLRCSSQSGHNTVSWYQQALGQGPQFIFQYYREEENGRGNFPPRFSGLQFPNYSSELNVNALELDDSALYLCASSAGGYEAFFGQGTRLTVV.

The chain joins TRBV5-1 to TRBJ2-3; weak D call: TRBD2 (5 bases). Trimming cost V 1 base and J 4 bases, with 22 bases left between them. This CDR3 is built from 18 residues. CDR1 SGHRS and CDR2 YFSETQ come from the germline V gene. The CDR3 region is CASSLRNQGLGKSDTQYF. The CDR3 nucleotides are TGCGCCAGCAGCTTGCGAAACCAAGGACTGGGGAAGTCAGATACGCAGTATTTT.

This chain joins TRBV27 and TRBJ1-1, with TRBD1 matching over 11 bases. This CDR3 is 16 amino acids long. In germline, CDR1 is MNHEY, CDR2 SMNVEV (reference sequence). Unmatched junction bases numbered 8, after V lost 6 bases and J lost 2 bases. CDR3 residues: CASSLGQGVRNTEAFF. The DNA of the CDR3 is TGTGCCAGCAGCCTGGGACAGGGGGTACGAAACACTGAAGCTTTCTTT.

The V call is TRBV24-1, the J call TRBJ1-6; 7 positions match TRBD1. Germline V gives CDR1 KGHDR, CDR2 SFDVKD. The trim removed 5 bases at V and 6 bases at J, leaving 0 bases unmatched. CDR3 size: 13 residues. Here the CDR3 reads CATSGQGNSPLHF. In DNA, the CDR3 is TGTGCCACCAGTGGACAGGGTAATTCACCCCTCCACTTT.

This chain uses TRBV9 with TRBJ2-2; 7 bases line up with TRBD1. The CDR3 has 17 residues. The germline gives CDR1 SGDLS, CDR2 YYNGEE. J gave up 4 bases and V 3 bases, and 12 bases lay outside the gene matches. The CDR3 protein is CASSATTGTVSTGELFF. In DNA, the CDR3 is TGTGCCAGCAGCGCAACTACCGGGACAGTCTCCACCGGGGAGCTGTTTTTT.

The sample holds a few counts of this clone. This rearrangement joins TRBV18 to TRBJ2-3; TRBD2 matches at 8 bases. CDR3 length: 16 amino acids. Germline V lookup: CDR1 KGHSH, CDR2 LQKENI. J gave up 3 bases and V 2 bases, and 7 bases lay outside the gene matches. CDR3 DNA sequence: TGTGCCAGCTCACCAAAAAGCGGGGGCCCGACAGATACGCAGTATTTT. Translation gives CASSPKSGGPTDTQYF.

The V gene is TRBV19, the J gene TRBJ2-2; 12 nucleotides match TRBD2. This CDR3 has 15 amino acids. Trimming took 9 bases from V and 5 from J; bases not matched to a gene: 7. Germline V gene lookup returns CDR1 LNHDA and CDR2 SQIVND (reference sequence). Here the CDR3 DNA reads TGTGCCAGCGCCCGACTAGCGGGAGAAACCGGGGAGCTGTTTTTT. Amino acid sequence: CASARLAGETGELFF.

This clone was observed once. CDR3: CASSGRAYNEQFF. In DNA form, the CDR3 reads TGTGCCAGTAGCGGGAGGGCCTACAATGAGCAGTTCTTC. This sequence joins TRBV19 and TRBJ2-1, with 8 bases that match TRBD2. The CDR3 totals 13 residues. CDR1 and CDR2 (germline): LNHDA, SQIVND (reference sequence). J gave up 2 bases and V 6 bases, and 0 bases lay outside the gene matches.

This chain connects TRBV25-1 to TRBJ2-3, with 7 bases aligning to TRBD1. This CDR3 contains 15 residues. Germline V gene lookup returns CDR1 MGHDK and CDR2 SYGVNS. V lost 3 bases and J lost 4; bases outside the gene matches: 7. The CDR3 nucleotides read TGTGCCAGCAGTGAGAACAGGGGAAGAGCAGATACGCAGTATTTT. This gives the protein CASSENRGRADTQYF.

The chain recombines TRBV5-5 with TRBJ2-2; 7 bases fit TRBD1. V dropped 6 bases and J dropped 4; count of bases not matched to a gene: 6. The CDR3 runs to 14 residues. Germline V gene data show CDR1 as SGHKS and CDR2 as YYEKEE (reference sequence). The CDR3 here is CASTRDSTTGELFF. DNA for the CDR3: TGTGCCAGCACCCGGGACAGCACCACCGGGGAGCTGTTTTTT.

This clone came up a few times. The rearrangement joins TRBV29-1 to TRBJ1-2; TRBD1 might be the D (6 bases). Trimming removed 5 bases at V and 4 bases at J, with 11 bases between. The germline CDR1 and CDR2 sequences are SQVTM and ANQGSEA. This CDR3 contains 12 residues. The chain's CDR3 is CSVTPDSYGYTF. The CDR3 coding sequence is TGCAGCGTTACACCGGACAGCTATGGCTACACCTTC.

The J gene is TRBJ2-5, the V gene TRBV4-2; TRBD2 agrees at 15 bases. In germline, CDR1 is LGHNA, CDR2 YNFKEQ. V shed 2 bases, J shed 2 bases, and the junction held 12 bases outside the gene matches. This CDR3 contains 20 residues. The CDR3 sequence: CASSQTGTSGGPPNQETQYF. DNA for the CDR3: TGTGCCAGCAGCCAAACTGGGACTAGCGGGGGGCCCCCCAATCAAGAGACCCAGTACTTC.

This clone has a handful of counts. This sequence joins TRBV5-1 and TRBJ2-2; D remains ambiguous. The CDR3 extends over 14 amino acids. CDR1 and CDR2 from the germline V gene are SGHRS and YFSETQ. V lost 0 bases, J lost 3 bases, and 6 bases lay in between. CDR3: CASSLGSYTGELFF. The CDR3 DNA is TGCGCCAGCAGCTTGGGCAGTTACACCGGGGAGCTGTTTTTT.

Details on this clone: A much larger clone lies a single base off, so this may be a read error. The chain joins TRBV7-6 to TRBJ1-5, with D uncertain. Deletions cut 1 base from V and 5 bases from J, with 6 bases between. Germline lookup yields CDR1 SGHVS and CDR2 FNYEAQ. The CDR3 extends over 13 amino acids. The CDR3 loop is CASSLDRDQPQHF. For the CDR3, the DNA is TGTGCCAGCAGCTTAGATCGGGATCAGCCCCAGCATTTT. The whole variable domain, remainder taken from reference TRBV7-6 and TRBJ1-5, is GAGVSQSPRYKVTKRGQDVALRCDPISGHVSLYWYRQALGQGPEFLTYFNYEAQQDKSGLPNDRFSAERPEGSISTLTIQRTEQRDSAMYRCASSLDRDQPQHFGDGTRLSIL.

This clone appeared a few times. This chain uses TRBV12-3 or TRBV12-4 with TRBJ1-2, with a weak D call TRBD1 (6 bases). Trimming left V 5 bases short and J 7 bases short, with 11 bases between. This CDR3 contains 12 residues. The CDR3 DNA is TGTGCCAGCAGTCTTAACAGGGCTGGCTACACCTTC. Translating gives CASSLNRAGYTF.